One sample yielded the 26 T cell receptor beta chains listed below, sequenced in a study of T cell responses to AZD1222 COVID-19 vaccine. The table came from immunoSEQ multiplex PCR; TCRdb's copy has only in-frame clones and leaves some out. The sample has about 56,000 clones, approximately 85% seen once; the top ten hold around 15%. This sample comprised peripheral blood, obtained on day 0 of AZD1222 vaccination. The receptors come from an adult in good health.

The chain joins TRBV5-1 to TRBJ1-4, with unresolved D. Germline-derived CDR1 and CDR2 are SGHRS and YFSETQ. Trimming took off 5 bases at V and 9 bases at J, with 14 bases between the two ends. This CDR3 region has 13 residues. DNA of the CDR3: TGCGCCAGCAGTGAACCCGGGTCGAAAAAACTGTTTTTT. Protein sequence: CASSEPGSKKLFF.

This chain links TRBV15 with TRBJ2-2, with 7 bases matching TRBD1. CDR1 is LNHNV and CDR2 is YYDKDF in the germline V gene (reference sequence). The V gene end was trimmed by 4 bases and the J gene end by 0 bases; junction bases not matched to a gene: 2. CDR3 length equals 15 residues. This chain's CDR3 is CATSTGTANTGELFF. CDR3 sequence (DNA): TGTGCCACCAGCACCGGGACAGCGAACACCGGGGAGCTGTTTTTT.

V and J are TRBV3-1 (or the pseudogene TRBV3-2) and TRBJ1-2, with 10 bases identical to TRBD1. Germline V gene data show CDR1 as LGHDT and CDR2 as YNNKEL (reference sequence). The J segment lost 6 bases and the V segment lost 1 base, leaving 5 bases of the junction unmatched. The CDR3 is 15 amino acids. The CDR3 loop is CASSQGTGGGNGYTF. Here the CDR3 DNA reads TGTGCCAGCAGCCAAGGGACAGGGGGAGGCAATGGCTACACCTTC.

The chain uses TRBV6-5 and TRBJ2-7, with TRBD2 as a possible D gene (5 bases). Germline CDR1 is MNHEY and CDR2 is SVGAGI. V dropped 6 bases and J dropped 7 bases, with 16 bases sitting between them. CDR3 length: 13 residues. CDR3 coding DNA: TGTGCCAGCAGGTTGGAGGTTGGCCAGGAGCAGTACTTC. This encodes CASRLEVGQEQYF.

V usage is TRBV7-8 and J usage is TRBJ1-1; D call uncertain. Germline lookup yields CDR1 SGHVS and CDR2 FQNEAQ. This CDR3 is 12 amino acids long. The germline V and J ends were trimmed by 5 bases and 5 bases, with 9 bases remaining between them. Here the CDR3 reads CASSQAGTEAFF. The CDR3 DNA follows: TGTGCCAGCAGCCAGGCGGGAACTGAAGCTTTCTTT.

In the case of this clone: In the same sample, other DNA sequences code for this CDR3. V usage is TRBV30 and J usage is TRBJ2-7; 10 positions match TRBD1. The CDR3 consists of 15 residues. The ends lost 0 bases at V and 3 bases at J; junction bases unmatched: 5. The V gene's germline CDR1 is GTSNPN and CDR2 SVGIG (reference sequence). The CDR3 spells CAWSVRDRGLYEQYF. In DNA form, the CDR3 reads TGTGCCTGGAGTGTTCGGGACAGGGGTCTCTACGAGCAGTACTTC.

V is TRBV6-5 and J is TRBJ1-6; 7 bases map to TRBD1. This CDR3 spans 15 amino acids. The ends lost 5 bases at V and 7 bases at J; junction bases unmatched: 8. Germline CDR1 is MNHEY and CDR2 is SVGAGI. The CDR3 reads CASSPRDRLNSPLHF. CDR3 nucleotides: TGTGCCAGCAGTCCTCGGGACAGACTCAATTCACCCCTCCACTTT.

This chain uses TRBV5-5 with TRBJ1-4; no firm D call. Trimming shortened V by 4 bases and J by 5 bases, and 15 bases separated the two germline ends. CDR3 length equals 15 residues. Per the germline V gene, CDR1 is SGHKS and CDR2 is YYEKEE (reference sequence). CDR3 region: CASSPIPGVNEKLFF. CDR3 DNA: TGTGCCAGCAGCCCCATCCCAGGTGTCAATGAAAAACTGTTTTTT.

CDR3 amino acids: CASLGQGASYTF. The CDR3 DNA reads TGTGCCAGTTTAGGACAGGGGGCCAGCTACACCTTC. The chain joins TRBV6-5 to TRBJ1-2; 11 nucleotides match TRBD1. Germline V gene lookup returns CDR1 MNHEY and CDR2 SVGAGI. V lost 9 bases to trimming and J lost 9 bases; unmatched junction nucleotides: 6. The length of the CDR3 is 12 residues.

The V gene is TRBV6-6, the J gene TRBJ1-2; TRBD1 might be the D (5 bases). This CDR3 contains 12 residues. Deletions cut 0 bases from V and 7 bases from J, with 6 bases between. Germline CDR1 reads MNHNY; CDR2 reads SVGAGI (reference sequence). CDR3 sequence reads: CASSYSGGGYTF. The CDR3 nucleotides are TGTGCCAGCAGTTACTCTGGGGGTGGCTACACCTTC.

The chain uses TRBV12-3 or TRBV12-4 and TRBJ1-4, with D possibly being TRBD1 (6 bases). Trimming shortened V by 9 bases and J by 4 bases, and 9 bases separated the two germline ends. The length of the CDR3 is 12 residues. The CDR3, as DNA: TGTGCCAGTGGACAGCTTAATGAAAAACTGTTTTTT. Residues: CASGQLNEKLFF.

V and J are TRBV3-1 (or the pseudogene TRBV3-2) and TRBJ1-1, with unresolved D. Germline V gene lookup returns CDR1 LGHDT and CDR2 YNNKEL (reference sequence). The CDR3 has 11 residues. V gave up 8 bases and J gave up 2 bases, with 6 bases separating them. Here the CDR3 DNA reads TGTGCCAGCTGGGGTAACACTGAAGCTTTCTTT. This translates into CASWGNTEAFF.

This clone was counted between two and nine times. V is TRBV10-3 and J is TRBJ2-5; 10 bases agree with TRBD1. The CDR3 runs 16 residues. Germline CDR1 is ENHRY and CDR2 is SYGVKD. Trimming removed 3 bases from V and 5 bases from J; junction bases left unmatched: 9. This CDR3 reads CAISDRDRGRGETQYF. CDR3 DNA: TGTGCCATCAGTGACCGAGACAGGGGGCGAGGGGAGACCCAGTACTTC.

The chain joins TRBV6-4 to TRBJ2-3; D unresolved. V was pared by 4 bases and J by 1 base, with 9 bases between. Germline V CDR1 and CDR2: MRHNA, SNTAGT. The CDR3 extends over 14 amino acids. CDR3 region: CASSALSGTDTQYF. The DNA of the CDR3 is TGTGCCAGCAGTGCTCTATCCGGCACAGATACGCAGTATTTT.

The V and J genes are TRBV7-3 and TRBJ2-2; D not certain. From germline, CDR1 is SGHTA and CDR2 FQGTGA. Between the trimmed V and J ends, which lost 2 bases and 3 bases, there was a span of 7 bases. The CDR3 sequence is 14 residues long. The CDR3 DNA reads TGTGCCAGCAGCTTAGGGGTGCACACCGGGGAGCTGTTTTTT. Protein product: CASSLGVHTGELFF.

The chain couples TRBV9 to TRBJ2-3; TRBD2 aligns across 7 bases. V lost 3 bases and J lost 5; bases outside the gene matches: 15. This CDR3 contains 17 residues. Germline assignment: CDR1 SGDLS and CDR2 YYNGEE. CDR3 in amino acids: CASSALGSGGIGDTQYF. The CDR3, as DNA: TGTGCCAGCAGCGCTTTGGGGTCCGGGGGGATCGGAGATACGCAGTATTTT. Complete variable domain (other parts from reference TRBV9 and TRBJ2-3): DSGVTQTPKHLITATGQRVTLRCSPRSGDLSVYWYQQSLDQGLQFLIQYYNGEERAKGNILERFSAQQFPDLHSELNLSSLELGDSALYFCASSALGSGGIGDTQYFGPGTRLTVL.

This rearrangement joins TRBV7-9 to TRBJ2-7, with D hard to call. V shed 1 base and J shed 5 bases, with 27 bases lying between them. The CDR3 length is 19 residues. Germline CDR1 SEHNR, CDR2 FQNEAQ (reference sequence). The CDR3 spells CASSLVPGIFEMVYDEQYF. The CDR3 region has the DNA TGTGCCAGCAGCTTAGTCCCCGGAATTTTCGAAATGGTCTACGACGAGCAGTACTTC. Together with reference TRBV7-9 and TRBJ2-7, the CDR3 gives the full variable domain: DTGVSQNPRHKITKRGQNVTFRCDPISEHNRLYWYRQTLGQGPEFLTYFQNEAQLEKSRLLSDRFSAERPKGSFSTLEIQRTEQGDSAMYLCASSLVPGIFEMVYDEQYFGPGTRLTVT.

The chain couples TRBV7-9 to TRBJ2-1; a possible D gene is TRBD1 (6 bases). CDR3 length: 15 amino acids. Trimming cost V 1 base and J 6 bases, with 13 bases left between them. The germline V gene has CDR1 SEHNR and CDR2 FQNEAQ (reference sequence). In DNA form, the CDR3 reads TGTGCCAGCAGCTTAGTGGGGCAGGGGTTCAATGAGCAGTTCTTC. Protein product: CASSLVGQGFNEQFF.

The chain carries TRBV15 and TRBJ1-4; weak D call: TRBD1 (5 bases). The CDR3 covers 12 residues. V was clipped by 0 bases and J by 10 bases, with 6 bases between them. Germline CDR1 LNHNV, CDR2 YYDKDF (reference sequence). The chain's CDR3 is CATSRDGGKLFF. The CDR3 DNA is TGTGCCACCAGCAGAGACGGGGGAAAACTGTTTTTT.

This sequence joins TRBV6-5 and TRBJ2-7; D is ambiguous. From germline, CDR1 is MNHEY and CDR2 SVGAGI. V lost 7 bases, J lost 4 bases, and 14 bases lay in between. This CDR3 spans 13 amino acids. CDR3 region: CASNTAKSYEQYF. The DNA of the CDR3 is TGTGCCAGCAACACCGCAAAATCTTACGAGCAGTACTTC.

The chain carries TRBV4-2 and TRBJ2-1, with no clear D. The CDR3 is 15 amino acids. Germline loops: CDR1 LGHNA, CDR2 YNFKEQ. Trimming left V 0 bases short and J 0 bases short, with 6 bases between. For the CDR3, the DNA is TGTGCCAGCAGCCAAGATCCCAGCTCCTACAATGAGCAGTTCTTC. Translated, it gives CASSQDPSSYNEQFF.

As for this clone: Germline and junction disagree at one end, which may indicate a read error. V gene TRBV6-5 combines with J gene TRBJ1-5; a possible D gene is TRBD1 (5 bases). Germline assignment: CDR1 MNHEY and CDR2 SVGAGI. The CDR3 is 14 residues long. The DNA of the CDR3 is TGCGGAACTCGGCAGGGAGGGCGCAATCAGCCCCAGCATTTT. Translated, it gives CGTRQGGRNQPQHF.

The DNA for the CDR3 is TGTGCCAGCAGCTTTCCAACTCCGGGACTAGCGGGTGGGGCCAACGTCCTGACTTTC. This translates into CASSFPTPGLAGGANVLTF. This chain connects TRBV5-4 to TRBJ2-6; 12 bases agree with TRBD2. V gave up 2 bases and J gave up 3 bases; unmatched junction bases: 9. Germline CDR1 is SGHNT and CDR2 is YYREEE (reference sequence). The CDR3 runs to 19 residues.

The J gene is TRBJ2-7, the V gene TRBV15; D may match TRBD1 or TRBD2 (5 bases each). Germline CDR1 LNHNV, CDR2 YYDKDF (reference sequence). V gave up 8 bases and J gave up 3 bases, with 14 bases separating them. The CDR3 totals 13 residues. Here the CDR3 DNA reads TGTGCCACCGCCCCTGGGGGTAACTACGAGCAGTACTTC. This codes for CATAPGGNYEQYF.

The V gene is TRBV3-1 (or the pseudogene TRBV3-2), the J gene TRBJ2-4; D remains ambiguous. V lost 1 base to trimming and J lost 0 bases, with 19 bases between them. Germline CDR1 reads LGHDT; CDR2 reads YNNKEL (reference sequence). This CDR3 comprises 19 residues. For the CDR3, the DNA is TGTGCCAGCAGCCAAGCTCAAGGGATACTGAATCTAGCCAAAAACATTCAGTACTTC. Its protein is CASSQAQGILNLAKNIQYF.

DNA of the CDR3: TGTGCCAGCAGTTACTCGCAGGGCAATCAGCCCCAGCATTTT. Encoded protein: CASSYSQGNQPQHF. This rearrangement joins TRBV6-5 to TRBJ1-5; D ambiguous. CDR1 MNHEY and CDR2 SVGAGI come from the germline V gene. V lost 0 bases and J lost 2, with 5 bases in between. There are 14 residues in the CDR3.